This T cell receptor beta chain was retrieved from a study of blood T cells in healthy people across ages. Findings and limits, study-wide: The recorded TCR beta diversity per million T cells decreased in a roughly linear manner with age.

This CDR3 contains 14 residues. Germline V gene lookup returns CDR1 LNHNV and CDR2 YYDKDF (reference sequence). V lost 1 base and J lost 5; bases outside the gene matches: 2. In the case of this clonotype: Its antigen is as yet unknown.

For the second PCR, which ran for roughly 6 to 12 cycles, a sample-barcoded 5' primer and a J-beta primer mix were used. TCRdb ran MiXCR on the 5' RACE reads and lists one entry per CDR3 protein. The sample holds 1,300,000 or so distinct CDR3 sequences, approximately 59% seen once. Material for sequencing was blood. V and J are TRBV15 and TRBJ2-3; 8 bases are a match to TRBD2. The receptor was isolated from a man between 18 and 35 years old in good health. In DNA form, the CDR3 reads TGTGCCACCAGCAGAGGGCTAGCGGGAGATACGCAGTATTTT. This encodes CATSRGLAGDTQYF.